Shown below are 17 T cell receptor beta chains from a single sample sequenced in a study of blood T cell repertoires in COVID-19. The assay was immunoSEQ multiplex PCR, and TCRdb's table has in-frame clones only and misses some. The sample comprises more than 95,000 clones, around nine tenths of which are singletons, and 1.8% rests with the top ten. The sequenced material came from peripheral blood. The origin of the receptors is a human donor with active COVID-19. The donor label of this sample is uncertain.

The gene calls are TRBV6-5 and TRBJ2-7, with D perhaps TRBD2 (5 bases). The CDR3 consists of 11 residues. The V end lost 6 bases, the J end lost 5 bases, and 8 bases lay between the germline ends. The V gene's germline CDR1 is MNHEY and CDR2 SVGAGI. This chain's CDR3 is CASRRADEQYF. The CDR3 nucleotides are TGTGCCAGCAGGAGGGCAGACGAGCAGTACTTC.

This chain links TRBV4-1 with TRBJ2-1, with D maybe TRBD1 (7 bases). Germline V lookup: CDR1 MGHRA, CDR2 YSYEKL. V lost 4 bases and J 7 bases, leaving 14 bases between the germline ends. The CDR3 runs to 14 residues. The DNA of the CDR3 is TGCGCCAGCAGCCCCTTCAGGGGGGAGAATGAGCAGTTCTTC. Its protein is CASSPFRGENEQFF.

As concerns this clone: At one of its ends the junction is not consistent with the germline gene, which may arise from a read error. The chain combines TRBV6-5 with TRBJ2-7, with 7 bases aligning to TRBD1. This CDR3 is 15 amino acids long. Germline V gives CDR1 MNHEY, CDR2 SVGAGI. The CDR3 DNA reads TGTGCCAGCAGCTACTCCCGCCGTACAGGGGACGAGCAGTACTTC. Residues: CASSYSRRTGDEQYF.

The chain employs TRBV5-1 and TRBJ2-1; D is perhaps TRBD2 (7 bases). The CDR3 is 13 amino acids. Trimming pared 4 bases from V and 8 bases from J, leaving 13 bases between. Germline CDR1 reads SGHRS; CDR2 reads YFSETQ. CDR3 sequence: CASSRGGADEQFF. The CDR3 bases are TGCGCCAGCAGCCGAGGGGGGGCAGATGAGCAGTTCTTC.

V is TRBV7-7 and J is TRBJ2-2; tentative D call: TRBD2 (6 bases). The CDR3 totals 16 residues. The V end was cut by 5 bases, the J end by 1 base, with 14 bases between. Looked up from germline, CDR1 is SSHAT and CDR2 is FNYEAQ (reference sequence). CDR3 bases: TGTGCCAGCAGCCCTCGGGACTTTTTGAACACCGGGGAGCTGTTTTTT. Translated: CASSPRDFLNTGELFF.

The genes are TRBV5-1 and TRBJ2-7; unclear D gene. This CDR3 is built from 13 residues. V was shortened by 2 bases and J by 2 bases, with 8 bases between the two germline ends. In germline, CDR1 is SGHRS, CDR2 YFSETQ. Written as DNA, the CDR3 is TGCGCCAGCAGCTTTGGCTCGACCTACGAGCAGTACTTC. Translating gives CASSFGSTYEQYF.

CDR3 residues: CASSLYRAQETQYF. The CDR3 DNA reads TGTGCCAGCAGCTTGTACAGGGCCCAAGAGACCCAGTACTTC. The chain recombines TRBV5-4 with TRBJ2-5; possible D gene TRBD1, 6 bases. Per the germline V gene, CDR1 is SGHNT and CDR2 is YYREEE (reference sequence). The CDR3 is made up of 14 amino acids. The V end lost 1 base, the J end lost 1 base, and 8 bases lay between the germline ends.

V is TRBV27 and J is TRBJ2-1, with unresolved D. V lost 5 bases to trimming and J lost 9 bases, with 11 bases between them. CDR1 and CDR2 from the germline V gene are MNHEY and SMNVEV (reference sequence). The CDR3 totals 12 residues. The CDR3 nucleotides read TGTGCCAGCAGTCTCCGAGATATTGAGCAGTTCTTC. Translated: CASSLRDIEQFF.

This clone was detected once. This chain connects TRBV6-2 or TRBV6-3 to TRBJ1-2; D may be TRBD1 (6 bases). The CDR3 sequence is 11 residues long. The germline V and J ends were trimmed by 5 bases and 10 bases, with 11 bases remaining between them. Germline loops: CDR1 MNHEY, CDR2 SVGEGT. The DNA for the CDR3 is TGTGCCAGCAGTGGGCGGGGGCACTACACCTTC. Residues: CASSGRGHYTF.

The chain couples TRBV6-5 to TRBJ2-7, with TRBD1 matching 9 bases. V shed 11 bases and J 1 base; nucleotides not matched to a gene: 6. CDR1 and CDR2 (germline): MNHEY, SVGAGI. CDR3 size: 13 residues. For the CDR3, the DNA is TGTGCCTGGGGGACAGGGTTATCCTACGAGCAGTACTTC. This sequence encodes CAWGTGLSYEQYF.

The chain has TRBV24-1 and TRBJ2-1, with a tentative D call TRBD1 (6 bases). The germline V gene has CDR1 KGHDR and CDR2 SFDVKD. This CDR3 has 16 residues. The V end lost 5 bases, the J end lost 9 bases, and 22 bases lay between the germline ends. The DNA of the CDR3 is TGTGCCACCAGTGGTCTTAGGCAGGGGAGTTTCCTTGAGCAGTTCTTC. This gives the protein CATSGLRQGSFLEQFF.

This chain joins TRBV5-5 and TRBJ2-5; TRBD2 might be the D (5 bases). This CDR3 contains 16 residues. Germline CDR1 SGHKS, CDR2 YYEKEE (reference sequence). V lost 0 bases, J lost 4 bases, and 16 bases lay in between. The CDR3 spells CASSLDRSEGRETQYF. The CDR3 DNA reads TGTGCCAGCAGCTTGGATAGGTCCGAAGGGAGAGAGACCCAGTACTTC. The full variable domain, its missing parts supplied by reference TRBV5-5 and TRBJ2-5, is DAGVTQSPTHLIKTRGQQVTLRCSPISGHKSVSWYQQVLGQGPQFIFQYYEKEERGRGNFPDRFSARQFPNYSSELNVNALLLGDSALYLCASSLDRSEGRETQYFGPGTRLLVL.

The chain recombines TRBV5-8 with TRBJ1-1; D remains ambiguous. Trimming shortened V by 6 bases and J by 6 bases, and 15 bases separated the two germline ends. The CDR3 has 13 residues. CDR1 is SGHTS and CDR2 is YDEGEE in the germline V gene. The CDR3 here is CASIVFRGPEAFF. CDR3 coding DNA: TGTGCCAGCATCGTTTTCCGTGGGCCTGAAGCTTTCTTT.

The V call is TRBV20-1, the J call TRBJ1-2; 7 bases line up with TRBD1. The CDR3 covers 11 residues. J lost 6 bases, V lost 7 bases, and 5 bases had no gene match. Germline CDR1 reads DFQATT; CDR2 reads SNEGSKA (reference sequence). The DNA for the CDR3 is TGCAGTGGGAGAGGGGGCAATGGCTACACCTTC. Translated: CSGRGGNGYTF.

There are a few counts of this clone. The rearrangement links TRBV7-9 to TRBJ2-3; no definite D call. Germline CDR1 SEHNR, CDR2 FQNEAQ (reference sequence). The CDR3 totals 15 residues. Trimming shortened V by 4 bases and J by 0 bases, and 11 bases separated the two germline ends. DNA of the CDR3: TGTGCCAGCAGCTCGTTCGGGTCTAGCACAGATACGCAGTATTTT. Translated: CASSSFGSSTDTQYF. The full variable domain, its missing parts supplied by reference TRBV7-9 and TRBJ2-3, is DTGVSQNPRHKITKRGQNVTFRCDPISEHNRLYWYRQTLGQGPEFLTYFQNEAQLEKSRLLSDRFSAERPKGSFSTLEIQRTEQGDSAMYLCASSSFGSSTDTQYFGPGTRLTVL.

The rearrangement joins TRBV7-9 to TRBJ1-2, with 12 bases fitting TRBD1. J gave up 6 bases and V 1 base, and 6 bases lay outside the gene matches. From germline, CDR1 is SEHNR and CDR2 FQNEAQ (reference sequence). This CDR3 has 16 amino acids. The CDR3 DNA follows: TGTGCCAGCAGCTTAGTACCGGGGACAGGGGGCCATGGCTACACCTTC. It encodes CASSLVPGTGGHGYTF.

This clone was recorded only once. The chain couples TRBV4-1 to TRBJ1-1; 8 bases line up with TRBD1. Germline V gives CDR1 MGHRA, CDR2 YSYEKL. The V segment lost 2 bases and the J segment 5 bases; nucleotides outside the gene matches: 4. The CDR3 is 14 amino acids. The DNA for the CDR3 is TGCGCCAGCAGCCAAACAGGGGGATTGACTGAAGCTTTCTTT. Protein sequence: CASSQTGGLTEAFF.